This entry lists 5 T cell receptor beta chains sequenced from one sample in a study of STAT5B mutations in CD4+ large granular lymphocyte leukemia. Generated by immunoSEQ multiplex PCR, the TCRdb table keeps only in-frame clones and is missing some. Of tens of thousands of clones in the sample, roughly 80% were seen once. Specimen: CD4+ T cells from blood buffy coats. The receptors originated from a human donor in good health.

This clone was picked up a small number of times. The chain links TRBV25-1 to TRBJ2-2; 7 nucleotides align to TRBD2. The V segment lost 6 bases and the J segment 2 bases; nucleotides outside the gene matches: 6. The CDR3 covers 15 residues. Germline lookup yields CDR1 MGHDK and CDR2 SYGVNS. The CDR3 reads CASSATSVNTGELFF. Here the CDR3 DNA reads TGTGCCAGCAGCGCCACTAGCGTCAACACCGGGGAGCTGTTTTTT.

This clone was detected once. The chain combines TRBV13 with TRBJ2-1; 9 nucleotides match TRBD2. This CDR3 has 16 amino acids. V was pared by 0 bases and J by 5 bases, with 5 bases of the junction left unmatched. CDR1 and CDR2 (germline): PRHDT, FYEKMQ (reference sequence). The CDR3 DNA sequence: TGTGCCAGCAGCTTAGGTAGCGGGAGTTCCAACAATGAGCAGTTCTTC. Protein sequence: CASSLGSGSSNNEQFF.

The V and J genes are TRBV25-1 and TRBJ2-7; maybe TRBD2 (5 bases). Looked up from germline, CDR1 is MGHDK and CDR2 is SYGVNS. Trimming left V 3 bases short and J 4 bases short, with 10 bases between. This CDR3 has 13 residues. CDR3 protein: CASSDGRRYEQYF. DNA for the CDR3: TGTGCCAGCAGTGATGGGAGACGGTACGAGCAGTACTTC.

The gene calls are TRBV11-2 and TRBJ2-2; no clear D gene. V dropped 0 bases and J dropped 8 bases, with 4 bases sitting between them. Germline values: CDR1 SGHAT, CDR2 FQNNGV. This CDR3 region has 12 residues. The CDR3 DNA sequence: TGTGCCAGCAGCTTAGATGTAGGGGAGCTGTTTTTT. The encoded protein is CASSLDVGELFF.

The chain joins TRBV6-6 to TRBJ1-2; possible D gene TRBD1, 6 bases. Germline V gene data show CDR1 as MNHNY and CDR2 as SVGAGI (reference sequence). V lost 6 bases, J lost 0 bases, and 11 bases lay in between. The CDR3 spans 14 residues. CDR3 protein: CASSRQVANYGYTF. In DNA form, the CDR3 reads TGTGCCAGCAGCAGACAGGTAGCTAACTATGGCTACACCTTC.